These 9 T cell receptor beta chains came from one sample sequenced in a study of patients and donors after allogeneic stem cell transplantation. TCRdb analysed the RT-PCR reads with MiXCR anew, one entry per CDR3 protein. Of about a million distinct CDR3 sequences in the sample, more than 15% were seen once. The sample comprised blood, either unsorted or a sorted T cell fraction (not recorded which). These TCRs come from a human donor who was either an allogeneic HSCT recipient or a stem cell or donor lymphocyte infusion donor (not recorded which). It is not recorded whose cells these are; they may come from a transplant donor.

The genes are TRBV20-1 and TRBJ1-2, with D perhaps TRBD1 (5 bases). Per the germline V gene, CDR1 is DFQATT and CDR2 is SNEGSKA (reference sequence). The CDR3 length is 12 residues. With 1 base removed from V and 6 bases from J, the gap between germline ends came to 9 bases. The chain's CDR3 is CSARGTNDGYTF. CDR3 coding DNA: TGCAGTGCTAGAGGGACAAATGATGGCTACACCTTC.

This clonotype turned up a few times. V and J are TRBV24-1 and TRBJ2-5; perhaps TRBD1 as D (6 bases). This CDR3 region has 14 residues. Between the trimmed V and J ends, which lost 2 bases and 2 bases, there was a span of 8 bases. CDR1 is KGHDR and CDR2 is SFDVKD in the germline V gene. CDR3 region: CATSDSQGQETQYF. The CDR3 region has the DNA TGTGCCACCAGTGATTCACAGGGACAAGAGACCCAGTACTTC.

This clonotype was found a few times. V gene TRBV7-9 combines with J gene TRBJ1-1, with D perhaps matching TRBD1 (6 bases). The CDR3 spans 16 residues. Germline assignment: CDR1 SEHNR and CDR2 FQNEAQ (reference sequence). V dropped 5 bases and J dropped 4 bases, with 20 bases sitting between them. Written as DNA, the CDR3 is TGTGCCAGCAGCCCGTACAGGGACCGGGGAACCACTGAAGCTTTCTTT. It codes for CASSPYRDRGTTEAFF.

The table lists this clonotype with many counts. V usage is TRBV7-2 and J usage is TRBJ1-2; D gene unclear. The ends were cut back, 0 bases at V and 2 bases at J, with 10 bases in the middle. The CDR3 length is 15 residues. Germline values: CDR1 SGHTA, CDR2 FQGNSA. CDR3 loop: CASSLAPHPNYGYTF. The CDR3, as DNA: TGTGCCAGCAGCTTAGCGCCACACCCAAACTATGGCTACACCTTC.

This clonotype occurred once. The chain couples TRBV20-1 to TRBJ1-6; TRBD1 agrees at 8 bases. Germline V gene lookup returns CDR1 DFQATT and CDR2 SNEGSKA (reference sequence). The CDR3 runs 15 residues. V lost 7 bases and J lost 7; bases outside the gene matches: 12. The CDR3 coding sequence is TGCAGTGTTGGACAGGGCCATAAGGGGAATTCACCCCTCCACTTT. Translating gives CSVGQGHKGNSPLHF.

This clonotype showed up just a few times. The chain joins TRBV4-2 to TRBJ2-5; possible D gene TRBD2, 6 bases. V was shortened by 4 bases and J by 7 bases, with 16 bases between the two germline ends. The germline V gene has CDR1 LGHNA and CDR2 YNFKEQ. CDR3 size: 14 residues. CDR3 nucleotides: TGTGCCAGCAGCCGGACGTACCCCGGGGGGACCCAGTACTTC. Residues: CASSRTYPGGTQYF.

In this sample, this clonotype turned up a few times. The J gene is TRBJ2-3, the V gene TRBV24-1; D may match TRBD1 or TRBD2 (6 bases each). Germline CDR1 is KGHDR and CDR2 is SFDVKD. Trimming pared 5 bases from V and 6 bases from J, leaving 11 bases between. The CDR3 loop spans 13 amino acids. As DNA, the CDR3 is TGTGCCACCAGTGGAACAGGGAGGGATACGCAGTATTTT. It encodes CATSGTGRDTQYF.

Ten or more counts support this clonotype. The CDR3 DNA follows: TGTGCCAGCAGACACCAGGGGAATACGCAGTATTTT. Amino acid sequence: CASRHQGNTQYF. The V call is TRBV12-3 or TRBV12-4, the J call TRBJ2-3, with a possible D match to TRBD1 (6 bases). This CDR3 has 12 residues. V was cut by 6 bases and J by 7 bases, with 11 bases left in between.

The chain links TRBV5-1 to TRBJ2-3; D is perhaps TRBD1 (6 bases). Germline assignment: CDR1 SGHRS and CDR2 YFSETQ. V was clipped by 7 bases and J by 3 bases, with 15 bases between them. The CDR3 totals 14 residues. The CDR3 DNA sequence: TGCGCCAGCCTTACAGGGTTAGGAACAGATACGCAGTATTTT. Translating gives CASLTGLGTDTQYF. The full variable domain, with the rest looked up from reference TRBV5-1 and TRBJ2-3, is KAGVTQTPRYLIKTRGQQVTLSCSPISGHRSVSWYQQTPGQGLQFLFEYFSETQRNKGNFPGRFSGRQFSNSRSEMNVSTLELGDSALYLCASLTGLGTDTQYFGPGTRLTVL.